This TCR beta chain was observed in a study of cytomegalovirus exposure and HLA in healthy donors. Study-wide context: Falling in the Caucasian-associated ancestry cluster were 81% of approximately 410 genotyped donors. Study findings and constraints: Investigators reported more than 150 TCR beta chains as tied to cytomegalovirus. About 87% or about 30% of the time was how often most TCR beta V segments were productive, according to an earlier analysis. Owing to their indistinguishability, certain V segments, notably TRBV6-2 and TRBV6-3, were excluded.

Germline V gene data show CDR1 as SGHTS and CDR2 as YDEGEE. The CDR3 totals 14 residues. Trimming removed 0 bases from V and 2 bases from J, with 9 bases in between. As for this clone: Antigen: not known.

Both 60 Vbeta primers and 13 Jbeta primers went into the PCR. Here immunoSEQ multiplex PCR was the method, and the copy in TCRdb shows in-frame clones only, minus some. The sample yields over 150,000 clones, 68% seen once. This TCR was sampled from a man in his fifties in good health and CMV-seronegative. The chain uses TRBV5-8 and TRBJ2-7, with a weak D call TRBD1 (6 bases). Sample: PBMCs. The chain's CDR3 is CASSLEQGTYEQYF. In DNA, the CDR3 is TGTGCCAGCAGCTTGGAGCAGGGGACCTACGAGCAGTACTTC.